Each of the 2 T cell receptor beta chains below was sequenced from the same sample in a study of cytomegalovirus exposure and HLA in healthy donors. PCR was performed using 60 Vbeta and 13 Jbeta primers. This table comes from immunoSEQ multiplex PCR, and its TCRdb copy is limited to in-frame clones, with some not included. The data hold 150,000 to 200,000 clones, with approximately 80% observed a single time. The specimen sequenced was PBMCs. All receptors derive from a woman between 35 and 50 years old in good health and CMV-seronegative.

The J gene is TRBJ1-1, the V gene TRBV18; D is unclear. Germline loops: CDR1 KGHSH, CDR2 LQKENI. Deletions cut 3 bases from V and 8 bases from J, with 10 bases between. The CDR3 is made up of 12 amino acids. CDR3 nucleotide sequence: TGTGCCAGCTCACCTAACAGTGGCGAAGCTTTCTTT. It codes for CASSPNSGEAFF. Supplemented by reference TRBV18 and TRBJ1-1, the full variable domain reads NAGVMQNPRHLVRRRGQEARLRCSPMKGHSHVYWYRQLPEEGLKFMVYLQKENIIDESGMPKERFSAEFPKEGPSILRIQQVVRGDSAAYFCASSPNSGEAFFGQGTRLTVV.

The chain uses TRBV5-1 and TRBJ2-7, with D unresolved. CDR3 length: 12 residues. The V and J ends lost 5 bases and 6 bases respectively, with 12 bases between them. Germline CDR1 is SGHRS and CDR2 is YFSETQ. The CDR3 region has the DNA TGCGCCAGCAGTCTAGACCTGACCGAGCAGTACTTC. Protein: CASSLDLTEQYF.